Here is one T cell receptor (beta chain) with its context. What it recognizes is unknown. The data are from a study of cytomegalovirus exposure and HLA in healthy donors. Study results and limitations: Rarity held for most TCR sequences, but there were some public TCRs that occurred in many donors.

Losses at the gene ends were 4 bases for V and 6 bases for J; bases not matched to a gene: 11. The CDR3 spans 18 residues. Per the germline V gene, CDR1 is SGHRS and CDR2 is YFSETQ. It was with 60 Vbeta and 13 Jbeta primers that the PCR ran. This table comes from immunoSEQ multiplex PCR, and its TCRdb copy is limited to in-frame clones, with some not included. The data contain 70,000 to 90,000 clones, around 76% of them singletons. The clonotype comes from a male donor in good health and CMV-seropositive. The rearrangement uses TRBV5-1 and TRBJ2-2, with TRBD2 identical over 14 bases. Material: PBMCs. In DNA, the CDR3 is TGCGCCAGCAGCGGAGGGGGACTAGCGGGAGTCGGGGCCGGGGAGCTGTTTTTT. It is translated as CASSGGGLAGVGAGELFF.